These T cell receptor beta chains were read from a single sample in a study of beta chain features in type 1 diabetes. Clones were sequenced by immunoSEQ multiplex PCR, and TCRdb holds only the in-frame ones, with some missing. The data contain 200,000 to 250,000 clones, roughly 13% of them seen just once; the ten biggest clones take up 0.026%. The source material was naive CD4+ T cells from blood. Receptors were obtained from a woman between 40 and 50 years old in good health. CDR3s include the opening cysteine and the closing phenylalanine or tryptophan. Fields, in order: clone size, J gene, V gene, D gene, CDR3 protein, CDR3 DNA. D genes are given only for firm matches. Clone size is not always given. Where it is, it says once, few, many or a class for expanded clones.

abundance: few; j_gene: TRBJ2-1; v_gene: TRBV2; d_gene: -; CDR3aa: CASSEVGGHPYNEQFF; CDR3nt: TGTGCCAGCAGTGAAGTGGGGGGTCACCCCTACAATGAGCAGTTCTTC
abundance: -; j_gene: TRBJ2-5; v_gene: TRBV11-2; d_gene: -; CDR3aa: CASSFRGRETQYF; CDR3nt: TGTGCCAGCAGCTTTCGGGGGAGAGAGACCCAGTACTTC
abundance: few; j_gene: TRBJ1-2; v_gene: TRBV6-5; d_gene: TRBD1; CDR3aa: CASRSDRDNGYTF; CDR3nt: TGTGCCAGCAGGTCCGACAGGGACAACGGCTACACCTTC
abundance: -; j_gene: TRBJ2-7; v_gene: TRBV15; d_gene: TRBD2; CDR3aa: CATSREGLAGSYEQYF; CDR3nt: TGTGCCACCAGCAGAGAGGGGCTAGCGGGGTCCTACGAGCAGTACTTC
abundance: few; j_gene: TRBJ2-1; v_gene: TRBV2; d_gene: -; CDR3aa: CASSEERSSYNEQFF; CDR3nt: TGTGCCAGCAGTGAAGAGCGGAGCTCCTACAATGAGCAGTTCTTC
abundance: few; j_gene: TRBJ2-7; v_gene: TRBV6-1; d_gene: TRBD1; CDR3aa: CASSENRGATYEQYF; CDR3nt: TGTGCCAGCAGTGAGAACAGGGGGGCCACCTACGAGCAGTACTTC
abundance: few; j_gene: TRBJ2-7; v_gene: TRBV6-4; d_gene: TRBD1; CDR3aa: CARPGQPYEQYF; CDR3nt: TGTGCCAGGCCGGGACAGCCCTACGAGCAGTACTTC
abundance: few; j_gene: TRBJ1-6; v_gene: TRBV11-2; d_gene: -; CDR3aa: CASSLVGVPRNSPLHF; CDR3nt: TGTGCCAGCAGCTTAGTCGGGGTTCCTCGTAATTCACCCCTCCACTTT
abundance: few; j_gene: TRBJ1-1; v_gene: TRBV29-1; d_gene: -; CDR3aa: CSVEGQPNTEAFF; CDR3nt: TGCAGCGTTGAGGGGCAGCCTAACACTGAAGCTTTCTTT
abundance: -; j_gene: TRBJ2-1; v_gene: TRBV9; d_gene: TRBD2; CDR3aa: CASSVAGAGGRNEQFF; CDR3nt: TGTGCCAGCAGCGTAGCGGGGGCGGGGGGGCGCAATGAGCAGTTCTTC
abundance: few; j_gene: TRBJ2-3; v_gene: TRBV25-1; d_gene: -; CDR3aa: CATHSGSTDTQYF; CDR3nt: TGTGCCACCCACTCCGGTAGCACAGATACGCAGTATTTT
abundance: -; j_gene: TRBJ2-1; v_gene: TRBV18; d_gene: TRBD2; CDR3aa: CASSPPVGTTNEQFF; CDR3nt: TGTGCCAGCTCACCACCAGTAGGGACTACGAATGAGCAGTTCTTC
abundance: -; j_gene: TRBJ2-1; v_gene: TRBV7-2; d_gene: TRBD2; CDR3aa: CASSPGGGATYNEQFF; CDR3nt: TGTGCCAGCAGCCCGGGCGGGGGGGCCACGTACAATGAGCAGTTCTTC
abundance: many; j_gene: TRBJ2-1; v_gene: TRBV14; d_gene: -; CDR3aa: CASSLVPDEQFF; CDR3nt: TGTGCCAGCAGCTTAGTGCCGGATGAGCAGTTCTTC
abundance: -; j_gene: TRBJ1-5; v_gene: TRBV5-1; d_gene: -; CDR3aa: CASSLGLLMGNQPQHF; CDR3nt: TGCGCCAGCAGCTTGGGGCTCTTAATGGGCAATCAGCCCCAGCATTTT
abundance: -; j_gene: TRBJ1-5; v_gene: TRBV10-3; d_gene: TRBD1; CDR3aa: CAISGQGEKGNQPQHF; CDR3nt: TGTGCCATCTCCGGACAGGGGGAAAAGGGCAATCAGCCCCAGCATTTT
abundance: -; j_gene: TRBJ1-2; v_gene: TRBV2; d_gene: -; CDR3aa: CASSFLSGSGYTF; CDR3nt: TGTGCCAGCAGTTTCCTTTCTGGGAGTGGCTACACCTTC
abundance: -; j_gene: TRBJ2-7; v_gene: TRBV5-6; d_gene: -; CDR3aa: CASSLGRRRSYEQYF; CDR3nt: TGTGCCAGCAGCTTGGGGAGACGGAGGTCCTACGAGCAGTACTTC
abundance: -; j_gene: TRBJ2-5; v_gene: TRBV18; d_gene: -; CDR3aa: CASSPFDTPRGETQYF; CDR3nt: TGTGCCAGCTCACCGTTTGACACCCCAAGGGGAGAGACCCAGTACTTC
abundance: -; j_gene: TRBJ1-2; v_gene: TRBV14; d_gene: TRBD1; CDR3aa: CASGTGVLEYGYTF; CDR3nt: TGTGCCAGCGGGACAGGGGTACTTGAGTATGGCTACACCTTC
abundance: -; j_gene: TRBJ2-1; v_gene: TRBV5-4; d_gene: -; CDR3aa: CASSLPSFYEQFF; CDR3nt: TGTGCCAGCAGCTTGCCTAGCTTTTATGAGCAGTTCTTC
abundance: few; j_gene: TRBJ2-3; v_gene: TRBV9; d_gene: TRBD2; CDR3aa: CASSVSSGGADTQYF; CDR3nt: TGTGCCAGCAGCGTATCTAGCGGGGGAGCAGATACGCAGTATTTT
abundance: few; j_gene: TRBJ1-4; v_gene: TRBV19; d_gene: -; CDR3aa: CASAIRQNEKLFF; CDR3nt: TGTGCCAGCGCCATCCGACAGAATGAAAAACTGTTTTTT
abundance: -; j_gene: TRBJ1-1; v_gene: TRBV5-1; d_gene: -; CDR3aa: CASSLGGPNTEAFF; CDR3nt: TGCGCCAGCAGCTTGGGAGGTCCGAACACTGAAGCTTTCTTT
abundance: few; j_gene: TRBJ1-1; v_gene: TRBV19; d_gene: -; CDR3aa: CASSLGNTEAFF; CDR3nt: TGTGCCAGTAGTCTCGGGAACACTGAAGCTTTCTTT
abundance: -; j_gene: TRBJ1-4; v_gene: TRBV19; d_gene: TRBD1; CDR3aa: CASRPGQLNEKLFF; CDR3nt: TGTGCCAGTAGACCGGGACAGCTTAATGAAAAACTGTTTTTT
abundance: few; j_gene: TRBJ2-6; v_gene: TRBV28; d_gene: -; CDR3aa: CASSSPGRDIVLTF; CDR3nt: TGTGCCAGCAGTTCCCCTGGACGGGACATAGTCCTGACTTTC
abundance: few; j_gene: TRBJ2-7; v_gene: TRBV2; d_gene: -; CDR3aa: CASRGSQGLSGEQYF; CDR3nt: TGTGCCAGCAGGGGCTCACAGGGTTTATCGGGGGAGCAGTACTTC
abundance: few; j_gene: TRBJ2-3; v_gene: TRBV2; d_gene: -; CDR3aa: CASSPGGTDTQYF; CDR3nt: TGTGCCAGCAGTCCCGGGGGCACAGATACGCAGTATTTT
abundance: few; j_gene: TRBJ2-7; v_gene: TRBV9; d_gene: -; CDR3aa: CASSVGTEAYEQYF; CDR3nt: TGTGCCAGCAGCGTAGGGACGGAGGCCTACGAGCAGTACTTC
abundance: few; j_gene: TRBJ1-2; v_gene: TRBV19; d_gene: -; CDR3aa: CASNPVRDSPRQDVPNYGYTF; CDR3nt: TGTGCCAGTAACCCAGTCCGAGACAGTCCGAGACAGGACGTACCTAACTATGGCTACACCTTC
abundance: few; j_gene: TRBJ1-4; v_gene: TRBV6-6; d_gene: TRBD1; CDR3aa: CASRTTGGAANEKLFF; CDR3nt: TGTGCCAGCAGGACTACAGGGGGCGCGGCTAATGAAAAACTGTTTTTT
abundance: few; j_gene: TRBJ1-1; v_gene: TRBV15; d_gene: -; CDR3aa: CATSASRANTEAFF; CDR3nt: TGTGCCACCAGCGCTAGCCGGGCAAACACTGAAGCTTTCTTT
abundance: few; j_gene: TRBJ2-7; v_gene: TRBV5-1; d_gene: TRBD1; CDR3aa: CASSLAAGTGLTYEQYF; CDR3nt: TGCGCCAGCAGCTTGGCAGCGGGGACAGGGTTAACCTACGAGCAGTACTTC
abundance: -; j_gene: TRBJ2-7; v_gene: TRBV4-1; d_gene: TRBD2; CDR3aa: CASSQDRAGNYEQYF; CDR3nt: TGCGCCAGCAGCCAAGATCGAGCGGGAAACTACGAGCAGTACTTC
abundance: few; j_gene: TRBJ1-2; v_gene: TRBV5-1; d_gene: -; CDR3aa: CASRVSGLRTYYGYTF; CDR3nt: TGCGCCAGCAGGGTCTCGGGACTGAGAACATACTATGGCTACACCTTC
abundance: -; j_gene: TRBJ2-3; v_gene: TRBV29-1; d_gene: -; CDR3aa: CSAKQGTSTDTQYF; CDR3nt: TGCAGCGCGAAACAGGGGACTAGCACAGATACGCAGTATTTT
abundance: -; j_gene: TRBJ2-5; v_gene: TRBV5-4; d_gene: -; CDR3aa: CASSPGLVGGETQYF; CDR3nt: TGTGCCAGCAGCCCGGGTCTTGTGGGAGGAGAGACCCAGTACTTC
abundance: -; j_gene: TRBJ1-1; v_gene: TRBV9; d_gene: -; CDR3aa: CASSVGPGWGNTEAFF; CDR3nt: TGTGCCAGCAGCGTGGGGCCTGGGTGGGGAAACACTGAAGCTTTCTTT
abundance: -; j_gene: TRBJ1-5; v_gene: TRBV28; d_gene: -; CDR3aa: CASSTVGQGIPLFRQPQHF; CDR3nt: TGTGCCAGCAGCACGGTGGGGCAGGGCATTCCCCTCTTTCGGCAGCCCCAGCATTTT
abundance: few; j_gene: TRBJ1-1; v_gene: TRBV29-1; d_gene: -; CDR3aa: CSGTRWAEVGAFF; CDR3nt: TGCAGCGGAACACGATGGGCGGAGGTGGGAGCTTTCTTT
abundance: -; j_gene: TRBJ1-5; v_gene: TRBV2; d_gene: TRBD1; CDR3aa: CASSVGQGGLQPQHF; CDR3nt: TGTGCCAGCAGTGTTGGACAGGGTGGCTTGCAGCCCCAGCATTTT
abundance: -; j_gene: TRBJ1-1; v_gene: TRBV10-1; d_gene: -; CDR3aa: CASSAEGLGTEAFF; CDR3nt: TGCGCCAGCAGCGCGGAGGGGCTGGGGACTGAAGCTTTCTTT
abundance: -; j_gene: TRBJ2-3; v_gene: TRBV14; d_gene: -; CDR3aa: CASSQTPTGRSDTQYF; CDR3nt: TGTGCCAGCAGCCAAACTCCGACAGGGAGGTCGGATACGCAGTATTTT
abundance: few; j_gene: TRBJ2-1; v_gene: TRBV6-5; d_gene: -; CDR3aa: CASSTGNSYNEQFF; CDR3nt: TGTGCCAGCAGTACCGGGAACTCCTACAATGAGCAGTTCTTC
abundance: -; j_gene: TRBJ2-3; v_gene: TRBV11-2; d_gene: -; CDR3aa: CASSPHRVRSDTQYF; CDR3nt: TGTGCCAGCAGCCCCCATCGGGTCCGGTCAGATACGCAGTATTTT
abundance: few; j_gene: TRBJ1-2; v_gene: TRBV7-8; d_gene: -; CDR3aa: CASSLFRGYGYTF; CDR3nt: TGTGCCAGCAGCTTATTCAGGGGCTATGGCTACACCTTC
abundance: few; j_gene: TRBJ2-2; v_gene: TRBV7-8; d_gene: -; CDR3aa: CASSLRVTGELFF; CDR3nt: TGTGCCAGCAGCCTAAGAGTCACCGGGGAGCTGTTTTTT
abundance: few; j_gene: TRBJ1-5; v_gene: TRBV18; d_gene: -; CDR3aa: CASSLGVRDQPQHF; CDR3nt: TGTGCCAGCTCATTAGGGGTAAGGGATCAACCCCAGCATTTT
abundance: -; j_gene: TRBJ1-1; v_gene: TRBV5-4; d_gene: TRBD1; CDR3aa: CASSSTGRPAEAFF; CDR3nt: TGTGCCAGCAGCTCGACAGGGCGACCGGCCGAAGCTTTCTTT
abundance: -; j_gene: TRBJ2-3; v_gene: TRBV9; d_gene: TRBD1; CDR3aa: CASSGQGAGDTQYF; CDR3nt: TGTGCCAGCAGCGGACAGGGGGCGGGTGATACGCAGTATTTT
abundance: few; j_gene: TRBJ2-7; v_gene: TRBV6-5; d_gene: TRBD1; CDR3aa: CASRLGQGSYEQYF; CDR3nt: TGTGCCAGCAGGTTGGGACAGGGCTCCTACGAGCAGTACTTC